This T cell receptor (beta chain) was captured in a study of OX40 agonist ivuxolimab in advanced cancers. The CDR3 is 14 residues long. Germline-derived CDR1 and CDR2 are SGDLS and YYNGEE. After removal of 4 bases from V and 4 bases from J, the junction contained 5 bases not matched to a gene. Concerning this clone itself: Its matching antigen is unknown.

General study points: There were also nonresponders showing low normalized T-cell clonal expansion.

Only in-frame clones appear in the TCRdb table, and some are missing; sequencing was by immunoSEQ multiplex PCR. The sample has 45,000 or so clones; about 90% are singletons. Sequenced here: CD4+ or CD8+ T cells sorted from blood, sampled in a trial of the OX40 agonist ivuxolimab. J is TRBJ2-3 and V is TRBV9, with 8 bases matching TRBD2. The clonotype originates from an adult with an advanced solid tumor such as melanoma, head and neck, liver or kidney cancer. This CDR3 is CASSPGTRSDTQYF. In nucleotides, the CDR3 is TGTGCCAGCAGCCCCGGGACTAGGTCAGATACGCAGTATTTT.